Below are 9 T cell receptor beta chains sequenced from a single sample in a study of Tregs in tolerant kidney transplant recipients. The repertoire was sequenced with immunoSEQ multiplex PCR; TCRdb's copy has only in-frame clones and lacks some. The repertoire includes around 50,000 clones, around four fifths of them detected once, and about 5% sits in the top ten. The sequencing input was CD4+ T cells from blood. Every receptor here comes from a human donor in good health.

The chain has TRBV28 and TRBJ1-6; tentative D call: TRBD1 (5 bases). The CDR3 covers 18 residues. CDR1 is MDHEN, CDR2 SYDVKM, per germline. Trimming took 2 bases from V and 2 from J, leaving 16 bases between them. Here the CDR3 reads CASSLKRLGDPYNSPLHF. DNA of the CDR3: TGTGCCAGCAGTTTAAAGCGTTTGGGGGACCCCTATAATTCACCCCTCCACTTT. Based on the CDR3 plus reference TRBV28 and TRBJ1-6, the full variable domain is DVKVTQSSRYLVKRTGEKVFLECVQDMDHENMFWYRQDPGLGLRLIYFSYDVKMKEKGDIPEGYSVSREKKERFSLILESASTNQTSMYLCASSLKRLGDPYNSPLHFGNGTRLTVT.

The genes are TRBV4-1 and TRBJ1-6; a weak D match, TRBD1 (6 bases). The germline CDR1 and CDR2 sequences are MGHRA and YSYEKL. Trimming pared 4 bases from V and 7 bases from J, leaving 17 bases between. CDR3 length: 16 residues. CDR3 in amino acids: CASSPGQPMRNSPLHF. DNA for the CDR3: TGCGCCAGCAGCCCAGGACAGCCTATGAGGAATTCACCCCTCCACTTT.

A few counts support this clone. The V gene is TRBV7-3, the J gene TRBJ2-7; 9 nucleotides match TRBD2. This CDR3 is built from 14 residues. V lost 5 bases, J lost 5 bases, and 7 bases stayed unmatched. Germline V gene lookup returns CDR1 SGHTA and CDR2 FQGTGA. The CDR3 sequence is CASSIAGGNNEQYF. CDR3 in DNA: TGTGCCAGCAGCATTGCGGGAGGGAACAACGAGCAGTACTTC.

The J gene is TRBJ2-6, the V gene TRBV6-1; weak D call: TRBD2 (5 bases). V was trimmed by 4 bases and J by 0 bases, leaving 10 bases between them. Germline-derived CDR1 and CDR2 are MNHNS and SASEGT. The CDR3 has 16 residues. CDR3 loop: CASSARGGSGANVLTF. CDR3 DNA: TGTGCCAGCAGTGCCCGTGGAGGCTCTGGGGCCAACGTCCTGACTTTC.

This clone has more than one count but fewer than ten. The V gene is TRBV18, the J gene TRBJ1-2, with D tentatively TRBD1 (6 bases). In germline, CDR1 is KGHSH, CDR2 LQKENI. V shed 4 bases and J shed 0 bases, with 9 bases lying between them. This CDR3 spans 14 amino acids. The CDR3 sequence is CASSRGASNYGYTF. The DNA of the CDR3 is TGTGCCAGCTCACGGGGGGCCTCTAACTATGGCTACACCTTC.

V gene TRBV6-6 combines with J gene TRBJ1-1; D perhaps matches TRBD1 (6 bases). This CDR3 has 16 residues. Trimming cost V 6 bases and J 0 bases, with 17 bases left between them. Germline CDR1 is MNHNY and CDR2 is SVGAGI (reference sequence). The CDR3 bases are TGTGCCAGCAGAAAACACAGGACAGCCATGAACACTGAAGCTTTCTTT. It is translated as CASRKHRTAMNTEAFF.

This chain links TRBV7-3 with TRBJ1-1; TRBD1 aligns across 8 bases. V lost 1 base, J lost 4 bases, and 11 bases stayed unmatched. There are 17 residues in the CDR3. From germline, CDR1 is SGHTA and CDR2 FQGTGA. Here the CDR3 reads CASSLIGQGARPTEAFF. Here the CDR3 DNA reads TGTGCCAGCAGCTTAATAGGGCAGGGGGCACGCCCCACTGAAGCTTTCTTT. The variable domain in full, completed from reference TRBV7-3 and TRBJ1-1, reads GAGVSQTPSNKVTEKGKYVELRCDPISGHTALYWYRQSLGQGPEFLIYFQGTGAADDSGLPNDRFFAVRPEGSVSTLKIQRTERGDSAVYLCASSLIGQGARPTEAFFGQGTRLTVV.

Only a few counts were recorded for this clone. The chain couples TRBV6-5 to TRBJ2-2, with TRBD2 matching 7 bases. V lost 2 bases and J lost 1; bases outside the gene matches: 1. Germline-derived CDR1 and CDR2 are MNHEY and SVGAGI. The CDR3 consists of 15 residues. CDR3 in DNA: TGTGCCAGCAGTTACCAGCGGGGGAACACCGGGGAGCTGTTTTTT. Its translation: CASSYQRGNTGELFF.

The chain carries TRBV7-8 and TRBJ2-4, with 8 bases that match TRBD2. With V trimmed by 5 bases and J by 1 base, 16 bases remained unmatched. Germline CDR1 reads SGHVS; CDR2 reads FQNEAQ. This CDR3 contains 19 residues. CDR3 DNA: TGTGCCAGCAGCCTAGGTTTGGTAGCGGGACCTAGGGCCAAAAACATTCAGTACTTC. It specifies CASSLGLVAGPRAKNIQYF.